This TCR beta chain derives from a study of CD8 T cells in ankylosing spondylitis. Study-wide results and limits: Disease-linked clones bore a CD8+ phenotype and were relatively rare in peripheral blood. Reportedly, significant enrichment of disease-linked clones occurred in matched ankylosing spondylitis synovial fluid.

TCRdb fed the 5' RACE reads into MiXCR, producing one record per CDR3 protein. In the table there are more than 150,000 distinct CDR3 sequences, roughly 20% of which are singletons. This clonotype was observed many times. Antigen specificity is unknown. The origin of this receptor is a male donor under 30 with ankylosing spondylitis or in good health (not recorded which). Sequencing was performed on blood, either unsorted or a sorted T cell fraction (not recorded which).

CDR3 residues: CASSLMATSYEQYF. CDR3 sequence (DNA): TGCGCCAGCAGCTTGATGGCTACCTCCTACGAGCAGTACTTC. This rearrangement joins TRBV5-1 to TRBJ2-7; D is undetermined. Germline V gives CDR1 SGHRS, CDR2 YFSETQ. The CDR3 totals 14 residues. Trimming cost V 1 base and J 0 bases, with 8 bases left between them.